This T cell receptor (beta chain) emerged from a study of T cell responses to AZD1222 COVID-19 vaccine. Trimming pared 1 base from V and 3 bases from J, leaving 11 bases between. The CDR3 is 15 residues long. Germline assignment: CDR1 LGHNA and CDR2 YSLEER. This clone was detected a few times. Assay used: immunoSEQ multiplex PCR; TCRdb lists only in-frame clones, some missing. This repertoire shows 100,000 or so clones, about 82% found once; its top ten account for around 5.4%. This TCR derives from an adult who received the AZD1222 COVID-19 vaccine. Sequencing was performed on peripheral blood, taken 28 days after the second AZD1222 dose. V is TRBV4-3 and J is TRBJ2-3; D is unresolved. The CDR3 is CASSQGSFGTDTQYF. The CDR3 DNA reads TGCGCCAGCAGCCAAGGTAGTTTCGGTACAGATACGCAGTATTTT.